Each of the 10 T cell receptor beta chains below was sequenced from the same sample in a study of T cells after yellow fever vaccination. TCRdb processed the 5' RACE reads anew with MiXCR; each CDR3 protein has one entry. The sample lists approximately 150,000 distinct CDR3 sequences, 7.7% occurring once. Sequenced here: CD4+ T cells sorted from PBMCs, sampled 5 days after the yellow fever booster vaccination. These receptors all come from a man aged 25 to 45 who received the YFV17D yellow fever vaccine.

Ten or more counts support this clonotype. The chain joins TRBV5-1 to TRBJ2-5; 8 nucleotides align to TRBD2. V gave up 7 bases and J gave up 2 bases; unmatched junction bases: 7. The CDR3 contains 14 residues. Germline V lookup: CDR1 SGHRS, CDR2 YFSETQ. The CDR3 reads CASGPGGGQETQYF. The CDR3 bases are TGCGCCAGCGGGCCGGGAGGGGGACAAGAGACCCAGTACTTC.

The chain carries TRBV19 and TRBJ2-7; 7 bases agree with TRBD1. With V trimmed by 4 bases and J by 2 bases, 2 bases remained unmatched. The CDR3 length is 13 residues. Germline V gene lookup returns CDR1 LNHDA and CDR2 SQIVND (reference sequence). The CDR3 sequence: CASSTGGAYEQYF. DNA of the CDR3: TGTGCCAGTAGTACAGGGGGTGCCTACGAGCAGTACTTC. Full variable domain (outside the CDR3, taken from reference TRBV19 and TRBJ2-7): DGGITQSPKYLFRKEGQNVTLSCEQNLNHDAMYWYRQDPGQGLRLIYYSQIVNDFQKGDIAEGYSVSREKKESFPLTVTSAQKNPTAFYLCASSTGGAYEQYFGPGTRLTVT.

Note on this clonotype: A much larger clone lies one base from this, so it may be a read error. This chain links TRBV4-1 with TRBJ2-2, with unresolved D. This CDR3 is built from 16 residues. Per the germline V gene, CDR1 is MGHRA and CDR2 is YSYEKL. Between the trimmed V and J ends, which lost 4 bases and 6 bases, there was a span of 18 bases. The CDR3 loop reads CASSPARVDNAGELFF. The CDR3 nucleotides are TGCGCCAGCAGCCCCGCTAGGGTGGATAATGCCGGGGAGCTGTTTTTT.

This clonotype was counted ten times or more. V usage is TRBV6-5 and J usage is TRBJ2-1; 11 bases agree with TRBD2. Germline V gene data show CDR1 as MNHEY and CDR2 as SVGAGI. The CDR3 covers 15 residues. V shed 4 bases and J 6 bases; nucleotides not matched to a gene: 5. In nucleotides, the CDR3 is TGTGCCAGCAGTTCGCGCGGACTAGCGGGCAATGAGCAGTTCTTC. It is translated as CASSSRGLAGNEQFF.

This clonotype was counted ten times or more. J is TRBJ2-1 and V is TRBV10-3; weak D call: TRBD1 (5 bases). V was cut by 2 bases and J by 4 bases, with 9 bases left in between. The germline V gene has CDR1 ENHRY and CDR2 SYGVKD. The CDR3 totals 14 residues. CDR3 bases: TGTGCCATCAGTGAGGGGGCGGAGTACAATGAGCAGTTCTTC. It is translated as CAISEGAEYNEQFF.

The CDR3 loop is CSARSTRQETQYF. The CDR3 DNA reads as TGCAGTGCTAGATCGACACGGCAAGAGACCCAGTACTTC. The chain uses TRBV20-1 and TRBJ2-5, with unresolved D. There are 13 residues in the CDR3. V shed 2 bases and J shed 2 bases, with 9 bases lying between them. Germline V gives CDR1 DFQATT, CDR2 SNEGSKA (reference sequence).

The V gene is TRBV4-3, the J gene TRBJ1-6; D gene uncertain. The CDR3 has 15 residues. Germline assignment: CDR1 LGHNA and CDR2 YSLEER. V was pared by 0 bases and J by 10 bases, with 13 bases between. Here the CDR3 DNA reads TGCGCCAGCAGCCAAGATCTGGGGTCATGGTCACCCCTCCACTTT. Amino acids: CASSQDLGSWSPLHF.

This clonotype was seen ten or more times. The genes are TRBV20-1 and TRBJ2-1; 7 positions agree with TRBD2. CDR3 size: 16 residues. With V trimmed by 3 bases and J by 0 bases, 8 bases remained unmatched. Germline V CDR1 and CDR2: DFQATT, SNEGSKA (reference sequence). The CDR3 region has the DNA TGCAGTGCTAGGGGACTACATCCGAGCTCCTACAATGAGCAGTTCTTC. Translated: CSARGLHPSSYNEQFF.

Ten or more counts support this clonotype. The rearrangement uses TRBV5-1 and TRBJ2-7, with D uncertain. The CDR3 length is 15 residues. The ends were cut back, 4 bases at V and 0 bases at J, with 14 bases in the middle. Germline loops: CDR1 SGHRS, CDR2 YFSETQ. CDR3 in amino acids: CASSPSPGSSYEQYF. In DNA, the CDR3 is TGCGCCAGCAGCCCTTCTCCAGGTAGCTCCTACGAGCAGTACTTC.

The chain is built from TRBV7-2 and TRBJ2-1; D assignment may be TRBD1 or TRBD2 (6 bases each). V was trimmed by 1 base and J by 10 bases, leaving 14 bases between them. This CDR3 is built from 14 residues. The germline gives CDR1 SGHTA, CDR2 FQGNSA. The CDR3 sequence: CASSLGRERGEQFF. The CDR3 bases are TGTGCCAGCAGCTTAGGGCGGGAAAGGGGGGAGCAGTTCTTC.